Listed here is a single TCR beta chain. Its specificity is unknown. J was trimmed by 8 bases and V by 3 bases; bases with no gene match: 7. The CDR3 spans 15 residues. Germline V gene data show CDR1 as GTSNPN and CDR2 as SVGIG (reference sequence). The data were taken from a study of cytomegalovirus exposure and HLA in healthy donors. General study points: A missense variant in DCLRE1C was later tied to TCR beta V- and J-gene trimming. Some V segments (TRBV6-2 and TRBV6-3 among them) were excluded as indistinguishable. As immune exposure information, only CMV serostatus was available.

13 Jbeta primers and 60 Vbeta primers were used for the PCR. Original data processing: In a later analysis, 75 million to 95 million unique TCR beta chains included roughly 11 million shared by two or more donors. The data were produced by immunoSEQ multiplex PCR, yet TCRdb's version contains in-frame clones alone and is incomplete. V, J and clone size are taken as reported in that table, and D and trimming were inferred from the DNA itself. In the table there are about 210,000 clones, about four fifths of which are singletons. Sequenced sample: PBMCs. The rearrangement uses TRBV30 and TRBJ1-6, with 10 positions matching TRBD1. The receptor comes from a man aged 35-49 years in good health and CMV-seropositive. The CDR3 bases are TGTGCCTGGAGCTACCGGGACAGGGGAGATTCACCCCTCCACTTT. It yields the protein CAWSYRDRGDSPLHF.